This note documents a single TCR beta chain sequence. Antigen specificity is unknown. These data are taken from a study of cytomegalovirus exposure and HLA in healthy donors. Whole-study results and caveats: It was assumed in the presence/absence analyses that sequencing depth was roughly uniform across donors. Through in vitro validation, a few CMV-associated chains were shown to be specific for CMV antigens.

The PCR used 60 Vbeta and 13 Jbeta primers. Measured with immunoSEQ multiplex PCR; TCRdb has only the in-frame clones, and not every one. The sample lists under 200,000 clones, roughly 85% seen once, with roughly 13% in the top ten. Input material: PBMCs. The clonotype was recovered from a middle-aged man in good health and CMV-seropositive.

CDR3 in amino acids: CASSLMTGQTGNTIYF. The CDR3 DNA sequence: TGTGCCAGCAGCTTAATGACTGGACAAACTGGAAACACCATATATTTT. V is TRBV7-2 and J is TRBJ1-3; maybe TRBD1 (5 bases). CDR1 is SGHTA and CDR2 is FQGNSA in the germline V gene. V lost 2 bases to trimming and J lost 2 bases, with 13 bases between them. The CDR3 is 16 residues long.